The 2 T cell receptor beta chains below were found in one sample sequenced in a study of shared clonotypes between healthy human individuals. CD8 cells classed as naive were CD45RO-negative and positively selected for CCR7, excluding terminally differentiated effector memory CD45RA+ cells. Method: immunoSEQ multiplex PCR; TCRdb's copy keeps in-frame clones and lacks some. The sample records hundreds of thousands of clones, 92% being singletons. The sequenced material came from naive CD8+ T cells sorted from blood. The receptors here all came from a man younger than 45 in good health.

The chain couples TRBV30 to TRBJ2-7, with TRBD2 as a possible D gene (5 bases). This CDR3 is built from 16 residues. The V end lost 2 bases, the J end lost 6 bases, and 23 bases lay between the germline ends. Germline CDR1 reads GTSNPN; CDR2 reads SVGIG (reference sequence). CDR3 amino acids: CAWSSGGLPVGIEQYF. As DNA, the CDR3 is TGTGCCTGGAGTTCGGGCGGGCTCCCGGTGGGCATCGAGCAGTACTTC.

This clone was observed at least ten times. The chain combines TRBV4-3 with TRBJ2-7; a possible D gene is TRBD1 (5 bases). Trimming stripped 0 bases from V and 6 bases from J, with 12 bases between. The CDR3 is made up of 14 amino acids. Germline assignment: CDR1 LGHNA and CDR2 YSLEER. Here the CDR3 reads CASSQDGMGLEQYF. In DNA form, the CDR3 reads TGCGCCAGCAGCCAAGATGGCATGGGGCTCGAGCAGTACTTC.